This T cell receptor beta chain was observed in a study of cytomegalovirus exposure and HLA in healthy donors. The PCR had 60 Vbeta and 13 Jbeta primers. Assay: immunoSEQ multiplex PCR; the TCRdb copy retains only in-frame clones and omits some. The data hold about 130,000 clones, with over 60% observed a single time. The CDR3 loop spans 16 amino acids. With V trimmed by 3 bases and J by 5 bases, 9 bases remained unmatched. Germline loops: CDR1 SGHNT, CDR2 YYREEE (reference sequence). Sequences were obtained from PBMCs. The rearrangement joins TRBV5-4 to TRBJ2-3; 10 bases are a match to TRBD2. This receptor was identified in a human donor in good health. The CDR3 DNA reads as TGTGCCAGCAGCTGGCGGGCTAGCGGGGGTGTAGATACGCAGTATTTT. It is translated as CASSWRASGGVDTQYF.